This T cell receptor (beta chain) emerged from a study of response to subunit inactivated influenza vaccine (dated by TCRdb to 2017 to 2018). For the wider study: To follow how T cells responded to a trivalent subunit inactivated influenza vaccine, the researchers relied on deep quantitative profiling of the T cell receptor repertoire.

The table lists this clonotype with a few counts. The antigen it recognizes is unknown. The input lacks base qualities; no much larger clone sits a single base away. Library preparation used RT-PCR. Instrument on record: Illumina HiSeq 2500. TCRdb reprocessing: public reads trimmed at Q25 with fastp, clones called with MiXCR, in-frame beta chains kept. Entries are consolidated by CDR3 protein sequence, retaining the most common genes and DNA. The sample table holds around 200,000 distinct CDR3 sequences, of which around 14% were seen once. The ten largest clones take up approximately 27% of the sample. The CDR3 goes from the cysteine to the phenylalanine over 14 residues. The CDR3 DNA has 42 bases and is translated from base 1. CDR1 is given as SEHNR and CDR2 as FQNEAQ, both from the germline V gene (reference sequence). V is reduced by 3 bases and J by 2 bases, leaving a spacing of 11 bases between them.

The paper as a whole reports these results and caveats: The authors suggested that each seasonal influenza vaccination may recruit only a limited number of new T cells.

Sequenced here: CD8+ T cells sorted from PBMCs, sampled 4 to 6 days after vaccination. The chain links TRBV7-9 with TRBJ2-7, with the D segment possibly TRBD1 or TRBD2, each aligning over 5 bases. The clonotype comes from a man between 45 and 60 years old who received an inactivated influenza vaccine. Donor details come from another sample of the same person, matched by shared clones. The nucleotide sequence reads as follows: TGTGCCAGCAGCTTTGGGGACCTGCCCTACGAGCAGTACTTC. This codes for CASSFGDLPYEQYF.